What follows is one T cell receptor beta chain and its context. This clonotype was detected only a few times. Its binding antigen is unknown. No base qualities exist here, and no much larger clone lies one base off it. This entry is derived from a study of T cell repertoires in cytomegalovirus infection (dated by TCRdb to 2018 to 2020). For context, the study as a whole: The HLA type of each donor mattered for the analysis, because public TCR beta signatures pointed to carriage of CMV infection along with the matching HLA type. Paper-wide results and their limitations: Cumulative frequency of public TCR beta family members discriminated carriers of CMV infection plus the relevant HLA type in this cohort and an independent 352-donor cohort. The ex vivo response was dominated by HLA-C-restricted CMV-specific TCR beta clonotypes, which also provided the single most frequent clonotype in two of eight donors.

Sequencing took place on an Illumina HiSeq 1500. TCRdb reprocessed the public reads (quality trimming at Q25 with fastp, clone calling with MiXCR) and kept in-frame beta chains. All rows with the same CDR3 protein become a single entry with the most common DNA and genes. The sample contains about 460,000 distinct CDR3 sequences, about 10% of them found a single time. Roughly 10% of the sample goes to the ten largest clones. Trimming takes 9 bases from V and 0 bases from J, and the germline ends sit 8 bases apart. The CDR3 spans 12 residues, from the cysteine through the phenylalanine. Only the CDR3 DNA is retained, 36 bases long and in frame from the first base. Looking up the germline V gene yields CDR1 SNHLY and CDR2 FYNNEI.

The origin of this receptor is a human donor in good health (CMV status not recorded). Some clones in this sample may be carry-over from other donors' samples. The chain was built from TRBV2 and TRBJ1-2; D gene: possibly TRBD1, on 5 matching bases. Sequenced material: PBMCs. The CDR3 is CARTEANYGYTF. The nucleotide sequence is TGTGCCAGGACAGAAGCTAACTATGGCTACACCTTC.